This passage covers 18 T cell receptor beta chains from one sample sequenced in a study of T cell responses to AZD1222 COVID-19 vaccine. Libraries were prepared by immunoSEQ multiplex PCR; TCRdb keeps only in-frame clonotypes and omits some of them. This table has approximately 120,000 clones, 85% to 90% appearing once. Material: peripheral blood, obtained on day 0 of MenACWY control vaccination. The source of these receptors is an adult in good health.

The chain recombines TRBV11-3 with TRBJ2-5; 8 bases line up with TRBD1. Losses at the gene ends were 5 bases for V and 0 bases for J; bases not matched to a gene: 2. The CDR3 runs to 14 residues. The germline V gene has CDR1 SGHNT and CDR2 YENEEA. CDR3 sequence reads: CASSLQGDQETQYF. The CDR3 region has the DNA TGTGCCAGCAGCCTACAGGGGGACCAAGAGACCCAGTACTTC.

V and J are TRBV10-3 and TRBJ2-1; 7 nucleotides agree with TRBD1. Germline V CDR1 and CDR2: ENHRY, SYGVKD. V shed 6 bases and J 7 bases; nucleotides not matched to a gene: 6. This CDR3 has 13 residues. The DNA of the CDR3 is TGTGCCATCAGCCTAGACAGGGCGAATGAGCAGTTCTTC. This codes for CAISLDRANEQFF.

In DNA, the CDR3 is TGTGCCAGCAGGTCTCGGCCAGATAACACCGGGGAGCTGTTTTTT. Translation: CASRSRPDNTGELFF. The genes are TRBV11-1 and TRBJ2-2, with unresolved D. Germline CDR1 SGHAT, CDR2 FQDESV (reference sequence). Trimming left V 6 bases short and J 2 bases short, with 13 bases between. The CDR3 spans 15 residues.

The chain combines TRBV5-1 with TRBJ2-2; TRBD1 matches 8 bases. The CDR3 is 15 amino acids. Germline-derived CDR1 and CDR2 are SGHRS and YFSETQ. Trimming cost V 0 bases and J 5 bases; bases outside gene matches: 3. This chain's CDR3 is CASSLAGGRTGELFF. Written as DNA, the CDR3 is TGCGCCAGCAGCTTGGCAGGGGGCAGGACCGGGGAGCTGTTTTTT.

This rearrangement joins TRBV11-2 to TRBJ1-1; D unclear. This CDR3 comprises 13 residues. Germline CDR1 is SGHAT and CDR2 is FQNNGV. The V end was cut by 3 bases, the J end by 4 bases, with 9 bases between. The CDR3 is CASSLSQTTEAFF. The CDR3 DNA reads TGTGCCAGCAGCTTGTCGCAGACCACTGAAGCTTTCTTT.

The chain uses TRBV7-9 and TRBJ1-2, with D possibly TRBD1 on 6 matching bases. This CDR3 has 15 residues. Germline loops: CDR1 SEHNR, CDR2 FQNEAQ (reference sequence). With 4 bases removed from V and 0 bases from J, the gap between germline ends came to 12 bases. DNA for the CDR3: TGTGCCAGCAGCTCATATCAGGGGCCTAACTATGGCTACACCTTC. Translating gives CASSSYQGPNYGYTF.

CDR3 residues: CAISDPGRVGTEAFF. In nucleotides, the CDR3 is TGTGCCATCAGTGACCCTGGACGAGTTGGGACTGAAGCTTTCTTT. The V and J genes are TRBV10-3 and TRBJ1-1; D ambiguous. Trimming took off 3 bases at V and 5 bases at J, with 16 bases between the two ends. The V gene's germline CDR1 is ENHRY and CDR2 SYGVKD. This CDR3 spans 15 amino acids.

The chain uses TRBV2 and TRBJ2-2; TRBD1 aligns across 7 bases. The CDR3 extends over 15 amino acids. Germline CDR1 and CDR2: SNHLY and FYNNEI. The V segment lost 8 bases and the J segment 2 bases; nucleotides outside the gene matches: 8. DNA of the CDR3: TGTGCCAGCGTTCCACAGGGGCGTAACACCGGGGAGCTGTTTTTT. Translation: CASVPQGRNTGELFF.

The gene calls are TRBV30 and TRBJ2-7, with D possibly being TRBD1 (6 bases). The CDR3 length is 14 residues. Germline CDR1 GTSNPN, CDR2 SVGIG (reference sequence). Trimming pared 1 base from V and 0 bases from J, leaving 10 bases between. The CDR3 DNA follows: TGTGCCTGGAGTGGACAGGTCCTCTCCTACGAGCAGTACTTC. Translation: CAWSGQVLSYEQYF.

The genes are TRBV7-9 and TRBJ1-3; D is undetermined. CDR1 and CDR2 from the germline V gene are SEHNR and FQNEAQ (reference sequence). The CDR3 is 13 residues long. V lost 5 bases, J lost 4 bases, and 9 bases lay in between. DNA of the CDR3: TGTGCCAGCAGCATATCTACGGGAAACACCATATATTTT. This encodes CASSISTGNTIYF. The full variable domain, with the rest looked up from reference TRBV7-9 and TRBJ1-3, is DTGVSQNPRHKITKRGQNVTFRCDPISEHNRLYWYRQTLGQGPEFLTYFQNEAQLEKSRLLSDRFSAERPKGSFSTLEIQRTEQGDSAMYLCASSISTGNTIYFGEGSWLTVV.

CDR3 residues: CASSPIVGASYGYTF. DNA for the CDR3: TGTGCCAGCAGTCCAATCGTGGGCGCGAGCTATGGCTACACCTTC. This chain uses TRBV27 with TRBJ1-2; D is unresolved. V lost 5 bases to trimming and J lost 4 bases, with 17 bases between them. Germline assignment: CDR1 MNHEY and CDR2 SMNVEV (reference sequence). The CDR3 sequence is 15 residues long.

J is TRBJ1-4 and V is TRBV3-1 (or the pseudogene TRBV3-2); weak D call: TRBD1 (5 bases). V was trimmed by 5 bases and J by 0 bases, leaving 13 bases between them. Germline CDR1 and CDR2: LGHDT and YNNKEL (reference sequence). This CDR3 contains 16 residues. This CDR3 is CASSKKQATTNEKLFF. The DNA of the CDR3 is TGTGCCAGCAGCAAAAAACAGGCAACAACTAATGAAAAACTGTTTTTT.

The V call is TRBV5-1, the J call TRBJ2-3; 7 nucleotides line up with TRBD1. V shed 3 bases, J shed 1 base, and the junction held 8 bases outside the gene matches. CDR3 length: 16 residues. The germline V gene has CDR1 SGHRS and CDR2 YFSETQ. In nucleotides, the CDR3 is TGCGCCAGCAGCTACTCATCCGGGACAGGCACAGATACGCAGTATTTT. This gives the protein CASSYSSGTGTDTQYF.

The chain uses TRBV7-6 and TRBJ2-1; TRBD2 might be the D (7 bases). Germline V gives CDR1 SGHVS, CDR2 FNYEAQ. Trimming shortened V by 3 bases and J by 5 bases, and 20 bases separated the two germline ends. There are 17 residues in the CDR3. The CDR3 protein is CASSFYGGAGINNEQFF. In DNA, the CDR3 is TGTGCCAGCAGCTTCTATGGGGGGGCTGGGATCAACAATGAGCAGTTCTTC.

This chain links TRBV4-2 with TRBJ2-5, with 12 bases lining up with TRBD1. V shed 1 base, J shed 5 bases, and the junction held 8 bases outside the gene matches. This CDR3 contains 17 residues. Germline CDR1 LGHNA, CDR2 YNFKEQ. CDR3 sequence reads: CASSQGPGQGASETQYF. The CDR3 DNA sequence: TGTGCCAGCAGCCAAGGCCCGGGACAGGGGGCGTCGGAGACCCAGTACTTC.

This sequence joins TRBV5-4 and TRBJ1-2, with D possibly matching TRBD1 (5 bases). Trimming removed 0 bases from V and 4 bases from J, with 7 bases in between. Germline V CDR1 and CDR2: SGHNT, YYREEE (reference sequence). The length of the CDR3 is 13 residues. The chain's CDR3 is CASSLGGTYGYTF. The CDR3 nucleotides are TGTGCCAGCAGCTTGGGGGGCACCTATGGCTACACCTTC.

The rearrangement links TRBV20-1 to TRBJ2-2; TRBD2 agrees at 9 bases. The germline V gene has CDR1 DFQATT and CDR2 SNEGSKA (reference sequence). The CDR3 has 16 residues. V lost 3 bases to trimming and J lost 6 bases; unmatched junction nucleotides: 11. CDR3 protein: CSASSAGGPQPGELFF. The CDR3 region has the DNA TGCAGTGCTAGTTCGGCGGGAGGGCCCCAGCCCGGGGAGCTGTTTTTT.

This rearrangement joins TRBV5-5 to TRBJ1-1; no clear D gene. The CDR3 has 12 residues. Trimming removed 1 base at V and 1 base at J, with 2 bases between. The germline V gene encodes CDR1 SGHKS and CDR2 YYEKEE (reference sequence). The CDR3 reads CASSLKNTEAFF. CDR3 nucleotides: TGTGCCAGCAGCTTGAAGAACACTGAAGCTTTCTTT.